What follows are 21 T cell receptor beta chains derived from one specimen sequenced in a study of cytomegalovirus exposure and HLA in healthy donors. The PCR used 60 Vbeta and 13 Jbeta primers. Some clones are missing from TCRdb's copy, which holds only in-frame ones; the method was immunoSEQ multiplex PCR. The table has 150,000 or so clones, 70% seen once; the top ten hold under 2.5%. The sequenced material came from PBMCs. Receptors were obtained from a woman aged 60-70 years in good health and CMV-seropositive.

The chain employs TRBV5-1 and TRBJ2-1; possible D gene TRBD2, 6 bases. Trimming removed 4 bases at V and 3 bases at J, with 11 bases between. This CDR3 comprises 14 residues. Germline loops: CDR1 SGHRS, CDR2 YFSETQ. CDR3 in DNA: TGCGCCAGCAGCGTGCGGGGAGACTACAATGAGCAGTTCTTC. As protein: CASSVRGDYNEQFF.

This chain links TRBV5-1 with TRBJ2-1, with D perhaps matching TRBD2 (6 bases). The CDR3 contains 13 residues. V dropped 7 bases and J dropped 4 bases, with 12 bases sitting between them. Germline assignment: CDR1 SGHRS and CDR2 YFSETQ. In nucleotides, the CDR3 is TGCGCCAGCCGGGACTCCACATACAATGAGCAGTTCTTC. Amino acids: CASRDSTYNEQFF.

The V call is TRBV29-1, the J call TRBJ2-1; no definite D call. CDR1 and CDR2 (germline): SQVTM, ANQGSEA. V gave up 4 bases and J gave up 0 bases, with 7 bases separating them. CDR3 length equals 13 residues. CDR3 sequence: CSVAWSSYNEQFF. The CDR3 DNA reads TGCAGCGTTGCCTGGAGCTCCTACAATGAGCAGTTCTTC.

The chain combines TRBV6-1 with TRBJ2-2, with 10 bases identical to TRBD2. This CDR3 comprises 15 residues. Germline assignment: CDR1 MNHNS and CDR2 SASEGT. Trimming took 5 bases from V and 4 from J; bases not matched to a gene: 4. The CDR3 is CASSKREGFTGELFF. The CDR3 DNA reads TGTGCCAGCAGTAAGCGGGAGGGCTTCACCGGGGAGCTGTTTTTT.

The chain links TRBV19 to TRBJ2-1; 8 nucleotides align to TRBD1. The ends lost 10 bases at V and 4 bases at J; junction bases unmatched: 12. CDR1 and CDR2 from the germline V gene are LNHDA and SQIVND (reference sequence). The CDR3 loop spans 15 amino acids. The CDR3 coding sequence is TGTGCCACCATGGTACCGGGACAGGATTACAATGAGCAGTTCTTC. Its translation is CATMVPGQDYNEQFF.

The rearrangement uses TRBV7-2 and TRBJ2-7; possibly TRBD1 for D (6 bases). Trimming stripped 3 bases from V and 6 bases from J, with 12 bases between. This CDR3 is built from 13 residues. Germline V gene sequence: CDR1 SGHTA, CDR2 FQGNSA. This CDR3 reads CASSLGRGSEQYF. The DNA for the CDR3 is TGTGCCAGCAGCTTGGGCAGGGGATCCGAGCAGTACTTC.

The sample holds a few counts of this clone. This chain uses TRBV27 with TRBJ1-2, with D possibly TRBD1 on 5 matching bases. The CDR3 extends over 15 amino acids. Looked up from germline, CDR1 is MNHEY and CDR2 is SMNVEV (reference sequence). The ends were cut back, 4 bases at V and 4 bases at J, with 16 bases in the middle. The CDR3 DNA is TGTGCCAGCAGTTCCCCGGGAGGGGCAGGCTATGGCTACACCTTC. Its translation: CASSSPGGAGYGYTF.

There are a few counts of this clone. The chain uses TRBV27 and TRBJ1-5; the match to TRBD1 covers 8 bases. V shed 7 bases, J shed 1 base, and the junction held 6 bases outside the gene matches. The CDR3 contains 15 residues. The germline CDR1 and CDR2 sequences are MNHEY and SMNVEV (reference sequence). The CDR3 is CASTPQGASNQPQHF. CDR3 in DNA: TGTGCCAGCACCCCCCAGGGGGCGAGCAATCAGCCCCAGCATTTT.

The chain is built from TRBV18 and TRBJ1-5; a weak D match, TRBD1 (5 bases). CDR1 is KGHSH, CDR2 LQKENI, per germline. The CDR3 is 13 residues long. The germline V and J ends were trimmed by 2 bases and 5 bases, with 7 bases remaining between them. The CDR3 nucleotides read TGTGCCAGCTCACCAGGGGGGGATCAGCCCCAGCATTTT. It codes for CASSPGGDQPQHF.

The chain couples TRBV5-4 to TRBJ1-2; D remains unclear. This CDR3 is 12 amino acids long. Trimming pared 9 bases from V and 1 base from J, leaving 10 bases between. Germline V lookup: CDR1 SGHNT, CDR2 YYREEE (reference sequence). CDR3 residues: CATRGLNYGYTF. CDR3 coding DNA: TGTGCCACCCGCGGTCTTAACTATGGCTACACCTTC.

J is TRBJ2-7 and V is TRBV5-6, with 10 bases that match TRBD1. The CDR3 contains 13 residues. V shed 5 bases, J shed 4 bases, and the junction held 3 bases outside the gene matches. Per the germline V gene, CDR1 is SGHDT and CDR2 is YYEEEE. CDR3 amino acids: CASRGTGAYEQYF. In nucleotides, the CDR3 is TGTGCCAGCAGGGGGACAGGGGCTTACGAGCAGTACTTC.

V is TRBV10-1 and J is TRBJ2-7, with TRBD2 as a possible D gene (5 bases). V lost 0 bases to trimming and J lost 7 bases, with 10 bases between them. Germline CDR1 and CDR2: WNHNN and SYGVQD (reference sequence). This CDR3 has 13 residues. The CDR3: CASSESVPGEQYF. For the CDR3, the DNA is TGCGCCAGCAGTGAGTCGGTTCCGGGGGAGCAGTACTTC.

The chain joins TRBV19 to TRBJ1-2; D unresolved. Germline V gene sequence: CDR1 LNHDA, CDR2 SQIVND (reference sequence). V lost 5 bases and J lost 4, with 17 bases in between. This CDR3 is 15 amino acids long. CDR3 nucleotide sequence: TGTGCCAGTAGTGAAGCGTCGGGTCGGATCTATGGCTACACCTTC. Translating gives CASSEASGRIYGYTF. Full variable domain (missing parts from reference TRBV19 and TRBJ1-2): DGGITQSPKYLFRKEGQNVTLSCEQNLNHDAMYWYRQDPGQGLRLIYYSQIVNDFQKGDIAEGYSVSREKKESFPLTVTSAQKNPTAFYLCASSEASGRIYGYTFGSGTRLTVV.

The DNA for the CDR3 is TGTGCCAGTAGTACGATAGCGGGAGGTAATACAGATACGCAGTATTTT. This codes for CASSTIAGGNTDTQYF. The rearrangement joins TRBV19 to TRBJ2-3; 10 nucleotides match TRBD2. The CDR3 sequence is 16 residues long. J gave up 3 bases and V 4 bases, and 7 bases lay outside the gene matches. From germline, CDR1 is LNHDA and CDR2 SQIVND (reference sequence).

V is TRBV7-6 and J is TRBJ1-1; D gene unclear. The germline CDR1 and CDR2 sequences are SGHVS and FNYEAQ. V was pared by 4 bases and J by 0 bases, with 12 bases between. The CDR3 contains 15 residues. The DNA of the CDR3 is TGTGCCAGCAGCTCTTCAGGACTTATGAACACTGAAGCTTTCTTT. This codes for CASSSSGLMNTEAFF.

This clone was observed a handful of times. For the CDR3, the DNA is TGTGCCAGCTCACCCCCAGGGGGCATAGACACTGAAGCTTTCTTT. It is translated as CASSPPGGIDTEAFF. J is TRBJ1-1 and V is TRBV18; TRBD1 matches at 8 bases. Looked up from germline, CDR1 is KGHSH and CDR2 is LQKENI. CDR3 length: 15 residues. The junction had 6 bases not matched to a gene; V was cut back by 3 bases and J by 3 bases.

This chain uses TRBV6-1 with TRBJ1-2; maybe TRBD1 (6 bases). Germline V CDR1 and CDR2: MNHNS, SASEGT. Trimming took 7 bases from V and 2 from J, leaving 14 bases between them. This CDR3 contains 14 residues. The CDR3 is CASIGQRDNYGYTF. CDR3 nucleotides: TGTGCCAGCATAGGACAGAGAGACAACTATGGCTACACCTTC.

The chain carries TRBV9 and TRBJ2-2; 10 positions match TRBD1. This CDR3 has 17 amino acids. V was pared by 0 bases and J by 7 bases, with 9 bases of the junction left unmatched. Germline CDR1 reads SGDLS; CDR2 reads YYNGEE. CDR3 coding DNA: TGTGCCAGCAGCGTAGGGGGGGGACAGGGGTTTCACGGGGAGCTGTTTTTT. Protein sequence: CASSVGGGQGFHGELFF.

This chain connects TRBV27 to TRBJ2-3; TRBD2 matches at 8 bases. V lost 3 bases to trimming and J lost 2 bases; unmatched junction nucleotides: 7. Germline-derived CDR1 and CDR2 are MNHEY and SMNVEV (reference sequence). The CDR3 extends over 16 amino acids. The CDR3 sequence is CASSFFAGGHTDTQYF. In nucleotides, the CDR3 is TGTGCCAGCAGTTTTTTTGCGGGAGGCCACACAGATACGCAGTATTTT.

The DNA of the CDR3 is TGTGCCAGCAGCGCCCAGGGTACTTCGTCGGGCGAGCAGTACTTC. Its protein product is CASSAQGTSSGEQYF. This chain uses TRBV9 with TRBJ2-7; TRBD1 is a possible D gene (5 bases). V was cut by 3 bases and J by 6 bases, with 19 bases left in between. The CDR3 has 15 residues. Germline V gene lookup returns CDR1 SGDLS and CDR2 YYNGEE.

This clone was picked up a small number of times. This chain joins TRBV2 and TRBJ2-3; tentatively, D is TRBD1 (8 bases). There are 13 residues in the CDR3. With 6 bases removed from V and 8 bases from J, the gap between germline ends came to 15 bases. Germline lookup yields CDR1 SNHLY and CDR2 FYNNEI. The CDR3 region has the DNA TGTGCCAGCAGGGACAGGGACTATGGTACGCAGTATTTT. This encodes CASRDRDYGTQYF.